The source of this T cell receptor (beta chain) is a study of blood T cell repertoires in COVID-19 (TCRdb year 2020). The study in broad terms: Samples covering the acute and convalescent phases of COVID-19 were provided by collaborators in the United States, Italy and Spain. Samples were obtained from the ongoing ImmuneRACE study (first 160 participants) and from about 1,300 subjects provided by 6 global collaborators. Deeply sampled blood TCRbeta repertoires from subjects exposed to, actively infected with, or recovered from COVID-19 were included in the dataset. The repertoires were released in a freely available public database meant as a resource for research on the immune response to SARS-CoV-2. The sample metadata nearly always contained a de-identified subject ID, COVID-19 status, age in years and sex. HLA class I and class II types, where available, came from metadata supplied by the sample provider rather than from assay-based typing. The material from the prospective study consisted of cDNA or gDNA derived from T cells, B-cell-depleted T cells, or PBMCs.

Enrolling through a virtual design, the prospective study's participants ranged in age from roughly 18 to 100 years and lived across more than 20 United States geographic areas. To assign participants to cohorts, the prospective study relied on clinical history that participants themselves reported in a screening survey and a study questionnaire. For ImmuneRACE Cohort 3, a participant was defined as recovered based on two consecutive negative NP/OP PCR tests, clearance by a healthcare professional, or resolution of symptoms. Each participant in the prospective study had whole blood, serum and a nasopharyngeal or oropharyngeal swab collected by mobile phlebotomists. Participants in the prospective study had the option to provide additional blood draws and questionnaires over an approximately 2-month period. Prospective study blood samples were shipped either frozen or at room temperature before DNA extraction.

TCRbeta CDR3 regions were amplified from genomic DNA using the immunoSEQ Assay, a bias-controlled multiplex PCR. As for the original processing: The number of nucleated cells in each sample was estimated by amplification of reference gene primers within the assay. Sequence reads were collapsed and filtered to measure the absolute abundance of every unique TCRbeta CDR3 rearrangement. For each sample, productive Simpson clonality was calculated as the square root of Simpson's diversity index across productive rearrangements. TCRdb retrieved this table from immuneACCESS and kept in-frame rearrangements only. Not all clones are present; in checked studies, unresolved V genes account for under half, and no reason is known for the remainder. That table is the source of V, J and clone size, and D and trimming were worked out from the DNA. The sample table holds about 180,000 clones, of which about 90% were seen once. The ten biggest clones cover roughly 7.3% of the sample.

On the study overall, not on this receptor specifically: Clinical and demographic metadata were provided uncurated, with the amount varying by source and participant.

The germline ends are 9 bases apart after V is trimmed by 6 bases and J by 5 bases. Measured from the cysteine to the phenylalanine, the CDR3 is 12 residues long. CDR3 DNA only is kept here, 36 bases in frame from base 1. CDR1 LNHDA and CDR2 SQIVND were looked up in the germline V gene (reference sequence). As regards this clone: There is no known antigen for this receptor. Base-call qualities are not available, and no considerably larger clone is one nucleotide away. The sample contains more than one DNA sequence encoding this CDR3.

Sequencing used PBMCs or T cells enriched from blood (not recorded which). In this chain, TRBV19 is recombined with TRBJ2-3; perhaps TRBD2 is the D gene, with 5 bases matching. This receptor was identified in a woman aged 45-60 years who had recovered from COVID-19. For the CDR3, the sequence is CASRQSGDTQYF. The bases are TGTGCCAGTAGACAAAGCGGAGATACGCAGTATTTT.